This TCR beta chain was captured in a study of blood T cells in healthy people across ages. The CDR3 runs to 15 residues. CDR1 and CDR2 from the germline V gene are SGHVS and FQNEAQ. J was trimmed by 4 bases and V by 5 bases; bases with no gene match: 9. Study conclusions and caveats: Researchers judged that diversity estimates from one million T cells fell short of true values. A roughly linear age-dependent decrease characterized TCR beta diversity per million T cells. The CMV status of each donor remained undetermined, and this could have confounded shifts in expanded clonotypes.

Peripheral blood was drawn, around 9.3 milliliters per donor. As to this clonotype: The target antigen is unknown.

A sample-barcoded 5' primer and a J-beta primer mix were used in a second PCR of roughly 7 to 12 cycles. From the 5' RACE reads, TCRdb called clonotypes with MiXCR, one entry per CDR3 protein. Of about 1.4 million distinct CDR3 sequences in the sample, around 55% were seen once. The source of this sequence is a man aged 18 to 30 in good health. The chain couples TRBV7-8 to TRBJ2-3, with 7 bases identical to TRBD1. Sample: blood. CDR3 coding DNA: TGTGCCAGCAGCGCACAACACCAGGGGGCAGATACGCAGTATTTT. It yields the protein CASSAQHQGADTQYF.